One TCR beta chain is described in this entry. Its antigen is unknown. The CDR3 loop spans 13 amino acids. Germline V gives CDR1 LNHDA, CDR2 SQIVND (reference sequence). V lost 3 bases and J 8 bases, leaving 13 bases between the germline ends. This sample is drawn from a study of cytomegalovirus exposure and HLA in healthy donors. With 60 Vbeta and 13 Jbeta primers, the PCR was carried out. The repertoire was sequenced with immunoSEQ multiplex PCR; TCRdb's copy has only in-frame clones and lacks some. The top ten hold 8% of the sample, which has under 300,000 clones, around 80% seen once. Whole-study results and caveats: For presence/absence analyses, sequencing depth was assumed to be roughly uniform across donors.

The material sequenced was PBMCs. This clonotype was sampled from a woman aged 60-75 years in good health and CMV-seropositive. The V call is TRBV19, the J call TRBJ1-2; no reliable D call. CDR3 coding DNA: TGTGCCAGTAGTATTACTGGAGATGGGGGCTACACCTTC. This encodes CASSITGDGGYTF. Together with reference TRBV19 and TRBJ1-2, the CDR3 gives the full variable domain: DGGITQSPKYLFRKEGQNVTLSCEQNLNHDAMYWYRQDPGQGLRLIYYSQIVNDFQKGDIAEGYSVSREKKESFPLTVTSAQKNPTAFYLCASSITGDGGYTFGSGTRLTVV.